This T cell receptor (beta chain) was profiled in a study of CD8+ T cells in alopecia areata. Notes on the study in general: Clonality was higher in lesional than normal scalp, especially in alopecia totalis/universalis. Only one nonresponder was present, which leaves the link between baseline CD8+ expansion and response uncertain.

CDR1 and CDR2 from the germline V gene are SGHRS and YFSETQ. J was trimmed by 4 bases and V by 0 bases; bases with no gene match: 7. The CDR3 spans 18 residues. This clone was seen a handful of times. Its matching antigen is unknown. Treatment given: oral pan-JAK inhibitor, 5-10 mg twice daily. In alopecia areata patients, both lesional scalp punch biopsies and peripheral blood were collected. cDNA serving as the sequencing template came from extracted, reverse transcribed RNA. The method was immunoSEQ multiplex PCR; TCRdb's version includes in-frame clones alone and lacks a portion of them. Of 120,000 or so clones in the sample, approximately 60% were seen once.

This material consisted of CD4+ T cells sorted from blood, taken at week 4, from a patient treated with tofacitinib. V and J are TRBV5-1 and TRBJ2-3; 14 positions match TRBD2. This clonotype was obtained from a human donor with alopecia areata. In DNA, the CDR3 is TGCGCCAGCAGCTTGGGACTAGCGGGAGGGCCCTCGGCAGATACGCAGTATTTT. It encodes CASSLGLAGGPSADTQYF.